This T cell receptor (beta chain) was sequenced during a study of post-analysis software for immune sequencing data. CDR3 length: 12 amino acids. The ends lost 2 bases at V and 15 bases at J; junction bases unmatched: 6. CDR1 is MDHEN, CDR2 SYDVKM, per germline. Every TCR beta cDNA library bore unique molecular identifiers. TCRdb passed the PCR reads through MiXCR, listing each CDR3 protein once. The data hold hundreds of thousands of distinct CDR3 sequences, with 55% to 60% observed a single time. Comments on this clonotype: No antigen is known for it.

The study, taken as a whole, reports: Several TRBV segments were more frequent in patients than controls; TRBV5-6, TRBV5-1 and TRBV20-1 belonged to this group. The study found significantly lower normalized Chao1 diversity in multiple sclerosis patients than in controls.

The rearrangement links TRBV28 to TRBJ2-1; 8 bases align to TRBD2. Sequencing used blood. The sequence was collected from a girl aged 2-9 years with multiple sclerosis. CDR3 residues: CASSLGAGGGFF. The CDR3 region has the DNA TGTGCCAGCAGTTTAGGGGCGGGAGGAGGGTTCTTC.